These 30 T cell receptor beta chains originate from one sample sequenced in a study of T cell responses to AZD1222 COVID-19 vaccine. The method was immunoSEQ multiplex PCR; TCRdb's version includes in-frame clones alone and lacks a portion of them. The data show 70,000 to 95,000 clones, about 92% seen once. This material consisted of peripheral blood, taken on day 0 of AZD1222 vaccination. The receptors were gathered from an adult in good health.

The DNA for the CDR3 is TGTGCCAGCAGCTCAGGGGTTTTTGAGCCCCAGCATTTT. Translating it yields CASSSGVFEPQHF. The chain has TRBV5-6 and TRBJ1-5, with D possibly matching TRBD1 (6 bases). CDR3 length equals 13 residues. V shed 3 bases and J shed 8 bases, with 12 bases lying between them. CDR1 SGHDT and CDR2 YYEEEE come from the germline V gene.

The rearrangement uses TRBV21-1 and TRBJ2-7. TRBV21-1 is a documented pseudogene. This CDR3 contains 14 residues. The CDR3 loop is CASPTGPAAYEQYF. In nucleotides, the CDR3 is TGTGCCAGCCCTACTGGCCCCGCCGCCTACGAGCAGTACTTC.

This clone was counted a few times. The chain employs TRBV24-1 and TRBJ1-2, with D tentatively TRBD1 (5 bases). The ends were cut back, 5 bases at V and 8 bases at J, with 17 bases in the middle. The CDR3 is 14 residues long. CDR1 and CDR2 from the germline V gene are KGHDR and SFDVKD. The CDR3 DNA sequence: TGTGCCACCAGTGCAGTCGGCTGGGGCGAGGGCTACACCTTC. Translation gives CATSAVGWGEGYTF.

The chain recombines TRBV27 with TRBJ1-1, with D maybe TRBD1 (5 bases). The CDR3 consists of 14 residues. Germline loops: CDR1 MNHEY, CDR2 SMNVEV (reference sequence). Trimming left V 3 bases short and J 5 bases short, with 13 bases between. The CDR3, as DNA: TGTGCCAGCAGTTTTGGGACGAGAAGGACTGAAGCTTTCTTT. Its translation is CASSFGTRRTEAFF.

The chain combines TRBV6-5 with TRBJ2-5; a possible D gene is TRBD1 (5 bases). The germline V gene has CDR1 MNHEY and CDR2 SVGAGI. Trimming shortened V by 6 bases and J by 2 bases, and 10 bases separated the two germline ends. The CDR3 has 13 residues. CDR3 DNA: TGTGCCAGCAGGCAGACAGCTCAAGAGACCCAGTACTTC. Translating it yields CASRQTAQETQYF.

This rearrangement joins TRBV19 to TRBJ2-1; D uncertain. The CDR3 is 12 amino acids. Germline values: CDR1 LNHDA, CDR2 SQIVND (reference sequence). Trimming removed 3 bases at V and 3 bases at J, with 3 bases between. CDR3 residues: CASSMDYNEQFF. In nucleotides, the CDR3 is TGTGCCAGTAGTATGGACTACAATGAGCAGTTCTTC.

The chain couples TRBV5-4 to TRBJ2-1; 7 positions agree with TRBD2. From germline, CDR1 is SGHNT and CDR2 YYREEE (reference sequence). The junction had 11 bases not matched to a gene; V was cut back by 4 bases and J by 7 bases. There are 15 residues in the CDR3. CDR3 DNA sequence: TGTGCCAGCAGCAATAGACGGCAGGGAGGGAATGAGCAGTTCTTC. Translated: CASSNRRQGGNEQFF.

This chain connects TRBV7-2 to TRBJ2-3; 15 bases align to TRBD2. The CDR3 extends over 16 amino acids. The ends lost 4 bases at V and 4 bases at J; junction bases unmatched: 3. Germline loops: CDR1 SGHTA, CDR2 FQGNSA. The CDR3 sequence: CASSSGLAGGADTQYF. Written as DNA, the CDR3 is TGTGCCAGCAGCTCGGGACTAGCGGGAGGAGCAGATACGCAGTATTTT.

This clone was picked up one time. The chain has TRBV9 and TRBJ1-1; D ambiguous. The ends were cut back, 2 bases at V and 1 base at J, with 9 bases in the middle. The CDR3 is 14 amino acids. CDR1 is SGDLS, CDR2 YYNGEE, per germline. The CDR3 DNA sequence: TGTGCCAGCAGCGTCGGGGTACCGAACACTGAAGCTTTCTTT. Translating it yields CASSVGVPNTEAFF.

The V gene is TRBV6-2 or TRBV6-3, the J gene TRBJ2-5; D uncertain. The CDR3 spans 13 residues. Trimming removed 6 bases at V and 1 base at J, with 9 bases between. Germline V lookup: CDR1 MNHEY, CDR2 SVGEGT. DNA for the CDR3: TGTGCCAGCAGGCCTAGGGCCCAAGAGACCCAGTACTTC. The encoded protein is CASRPRAQETQYF.

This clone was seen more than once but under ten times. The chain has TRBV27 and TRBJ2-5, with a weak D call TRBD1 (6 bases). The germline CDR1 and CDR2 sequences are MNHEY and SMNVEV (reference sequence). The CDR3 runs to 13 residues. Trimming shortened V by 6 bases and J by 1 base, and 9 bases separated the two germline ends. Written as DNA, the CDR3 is TGTGCCAGCAGCACGGACAGCCAAGAGACCCAGTACTTC. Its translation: CASSTDSQETQYF.

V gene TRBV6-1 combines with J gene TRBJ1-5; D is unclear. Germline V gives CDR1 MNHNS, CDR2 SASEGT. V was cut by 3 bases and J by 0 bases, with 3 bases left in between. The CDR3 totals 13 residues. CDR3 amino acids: CASSEYSNQPQHF. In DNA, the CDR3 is TGTGCCAGCAGTGAGTATAGCAATCAGCCCCAGCATTTT.

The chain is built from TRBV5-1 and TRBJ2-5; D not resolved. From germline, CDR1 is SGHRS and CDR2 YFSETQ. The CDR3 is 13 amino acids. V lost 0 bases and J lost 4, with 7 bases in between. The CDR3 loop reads CASSLEHLETQYF. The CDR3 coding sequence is TGCGCCAGCAGCTTGGAGCACTTAGAGACCCAGTACTTC.

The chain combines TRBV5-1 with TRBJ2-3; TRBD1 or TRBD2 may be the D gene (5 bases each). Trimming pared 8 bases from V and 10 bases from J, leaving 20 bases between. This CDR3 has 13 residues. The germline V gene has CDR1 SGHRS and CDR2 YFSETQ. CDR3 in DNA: TGCGCCAGTAACCCGGGACCAGGGATGGCGCAGTATTTT. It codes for CASNPGPGMAQYF.

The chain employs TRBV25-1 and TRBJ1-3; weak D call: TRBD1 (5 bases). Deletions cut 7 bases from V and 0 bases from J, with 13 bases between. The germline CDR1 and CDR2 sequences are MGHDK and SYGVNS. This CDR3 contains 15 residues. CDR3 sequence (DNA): TGTGCCAGCACTGCAGGGCCTCGCTCTGGAAACACCATATATTTT. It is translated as CASTAGPRSGNTIYF.

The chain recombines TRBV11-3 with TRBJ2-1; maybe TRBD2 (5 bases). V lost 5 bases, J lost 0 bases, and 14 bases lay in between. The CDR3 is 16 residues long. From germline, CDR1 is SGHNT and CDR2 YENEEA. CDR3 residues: CASSARMGSSYNEQFF. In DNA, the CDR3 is TGTGCCAGCAGCGCCCGGATGGGGAGCTCCTACAATGAGCAGTTCTTC.

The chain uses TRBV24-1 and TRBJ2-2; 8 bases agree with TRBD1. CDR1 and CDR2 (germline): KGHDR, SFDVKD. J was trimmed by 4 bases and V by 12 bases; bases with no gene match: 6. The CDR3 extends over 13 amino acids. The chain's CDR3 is CAAQGAGTGELFF. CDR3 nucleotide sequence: TGTGCCGCTCAGGGGGCGGGCACCGGGGAGCTGTTTTTT.

The CDR3 is CASSEVNTIYF. The CDR3 DNA sequence: TGTGCCAGCAGTGAAGTTAACACCATATATTTT. V usage is TRBV6-1 and J usage is TRBJ1-3; the D is unclear. The CDR3 spans 11 residues. Germline V lookup: CDR1 MNHNS, CDR2 SASEGT. Deletions cut 1 base from V and 7 bases from J, with 2 bases between.

DNA of the CDR3: TGTGCCAGCAGTAACAGAGAAGCTTTCTTT. Translated, it gives CASSNREAFF. The chain recombines TRBV6-5 with TRBJ1-1, with D unresolved. Germline CDR1 and CDR2: MNHEY and SVGAGI. The CDR3 spans 10 residues. Trimming took 5 bases from V and 8 from J, leaving 6 bases between them.

The CDR3: CASSPPQNTEAFF. The CDR3 DNA reads TGTGCCAGCAGCCCCCCCCAGAACACTGAAGCTTTCTTT. This chain uses TRBV7-2 with TRBJ1-1; D gene ambiguous. V was cut by 5 bases and J by 1 base, with 8 bases left in between. The CDR3 runs to 13 residues. The V gene's germline CDR1 is SGHTA and CDR2 FQGNSA.

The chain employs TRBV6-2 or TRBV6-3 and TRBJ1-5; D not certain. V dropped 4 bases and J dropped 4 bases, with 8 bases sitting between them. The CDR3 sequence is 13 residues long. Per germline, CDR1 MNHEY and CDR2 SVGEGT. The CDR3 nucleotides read TGTGCCAGCAGTTCCGACACTAATCAGCCCCAGCATTTT. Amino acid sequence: CASSSDTNQPQHF.

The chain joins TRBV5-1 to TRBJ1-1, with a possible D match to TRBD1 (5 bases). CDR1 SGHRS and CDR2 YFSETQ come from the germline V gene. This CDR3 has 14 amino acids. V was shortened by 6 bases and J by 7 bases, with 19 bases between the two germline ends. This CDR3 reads CASKSKGNGLEAFF. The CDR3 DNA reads TGCGCCAGCAAGAGTAAGGGGAACGGTCTTGAAGCTTTCTTT. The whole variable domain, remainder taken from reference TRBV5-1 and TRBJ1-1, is KAGVTQTPRYLIKTRGQQVTLSCSPISGHRSVSWYQQTPGQGLQFLFEYFSETQRNKGNFPGRFSGRQFSNSRSEMNVSTLELGDSALYLCASKSKGNGLEAFFGQGTRLTVV.

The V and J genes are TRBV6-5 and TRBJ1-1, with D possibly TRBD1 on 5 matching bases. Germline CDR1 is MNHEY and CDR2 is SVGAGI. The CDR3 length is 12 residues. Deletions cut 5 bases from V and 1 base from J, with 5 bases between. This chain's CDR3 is CASSRGNTEAFF. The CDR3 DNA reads TGTGCCAGCAGTAGGGGGAACACTGAAGCTTTCTTT.

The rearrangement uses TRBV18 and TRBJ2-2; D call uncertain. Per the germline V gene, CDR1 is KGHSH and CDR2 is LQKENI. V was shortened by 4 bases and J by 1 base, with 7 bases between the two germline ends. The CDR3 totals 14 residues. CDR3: CASSLHGNTGELFF. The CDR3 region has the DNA TGTGCCAGCTCACTCCACGGGAACACCGGGGAGCTGTTTTTT.

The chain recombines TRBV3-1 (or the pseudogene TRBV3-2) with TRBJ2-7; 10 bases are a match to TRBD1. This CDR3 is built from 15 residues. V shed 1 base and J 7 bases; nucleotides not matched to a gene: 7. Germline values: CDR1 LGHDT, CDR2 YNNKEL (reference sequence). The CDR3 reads CASSQAGDRGMEQYF. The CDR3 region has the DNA TGTGCCAGCAGCCAAGCGGGGGACAGGGGAATGGAGCAGTACTTC.

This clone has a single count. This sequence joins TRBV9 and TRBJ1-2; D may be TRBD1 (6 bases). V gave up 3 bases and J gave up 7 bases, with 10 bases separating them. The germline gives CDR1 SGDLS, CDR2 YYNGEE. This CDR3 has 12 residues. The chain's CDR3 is CASSDRVGGYTF. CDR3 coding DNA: TGTGCCAGCAGCGACAGGGTAGGTGGCTACACCTTC.

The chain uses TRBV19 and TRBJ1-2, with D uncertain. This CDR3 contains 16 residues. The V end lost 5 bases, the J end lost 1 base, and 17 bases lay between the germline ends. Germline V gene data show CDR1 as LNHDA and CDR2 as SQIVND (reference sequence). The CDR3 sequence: CASSRQTGVGNYGYTF. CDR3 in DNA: TGTGCCAGTAGTCGTCAGACGGGCGTAGGTAACTATGGCTACACCTTC.

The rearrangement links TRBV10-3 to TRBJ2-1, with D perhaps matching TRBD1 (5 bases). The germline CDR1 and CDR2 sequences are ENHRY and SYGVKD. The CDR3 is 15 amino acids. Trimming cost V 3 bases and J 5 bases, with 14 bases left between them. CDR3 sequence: CAISERLLQDNEQFF. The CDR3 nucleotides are TGTGCCATCAGTGAACGGCTTTTACAGGACAATGAGCAGTTCTTC.

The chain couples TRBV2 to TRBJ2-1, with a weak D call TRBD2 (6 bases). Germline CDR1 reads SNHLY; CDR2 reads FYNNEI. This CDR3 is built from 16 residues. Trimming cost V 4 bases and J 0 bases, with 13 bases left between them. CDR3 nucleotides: TGTGCCAGCAGTGCCTCCCGGGACTTCTCCTACAATGAGCAGTTCTTC. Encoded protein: CASSASRDFSYNEQFF.

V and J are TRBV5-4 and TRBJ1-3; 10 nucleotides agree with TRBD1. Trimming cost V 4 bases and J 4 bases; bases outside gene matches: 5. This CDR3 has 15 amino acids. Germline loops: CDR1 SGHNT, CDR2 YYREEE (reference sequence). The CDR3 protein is CASSIDRGPGNTIYF. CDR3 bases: TGTGCCAGCAGCATTGACAGGGGGCCCGGAAACACCATATATTTT.